This TCR beta chain stems from a study of T cells in narcolepsy. Study-level points and caveats: Reportedly, autoreactive clonotypes were serially detected in patients' blood but not controls'. In some patient and control memory CD4+ samples, autoreactive clones were absent.

Germline CDR1 SGHDN, CDR2 FVKESK. This CDR3 contains 13 residues. V was shortened by 3 bases and J by 8 bases, with 13 bases between the two germline ends. Generated by immunoSEQ multiplex PCR, the TCRdb table keeps only in-frame clones and is missing some. Counted here are 20,000 to 30,000 clones, 70% to 85% occurring once; the ten biggest clones make up under 1.2%. This clone appeared once. Its cognate antigen is unknown. This receptor was obtained from a human donor in good health. The chain links TRBV14 to TRBJ1-2; D gene unclear. The source material was memory (CD45RA-) CD4+ T cells from blood. The CDR3 coding sequence is TGTGCCAGCAGCCAGACGCGAGGGCCGGGCTACACCTTC. It is translated as CASSQTRGPGYTF.